The 4 T cell receptor beta chains in this list originate from one sample, sequenced in a study of blood T cell repertoires in COVID-19. Sequenced by immunoSEQ multiplex PCR; TCRdb stores in-frame clones only, minus some. The sample carries 200,000 to 250,000 clones, less than 90% recorded once. Input material: PBMCs or T cells enriched from blood (not recorded which). The receptors come from a woman younger than 45 who had been exposed to COVID-19.

The rearrangement uses TRBV2 and TRBJ2-7; 7 positions agree with TRBD1. J lost 4 bases, V lost 4 bases, and 10 bases had no gene match. The CDR3 extends over 15 amino acids. Germline V CDR1 and CDR2: SNHLY, FYNNEI. CDR3 coding DNA: TGTGCCAGCAGTGTAGAGTCAGGGGGTCTGTACGAGCAGTACTTC. Translating gives CASSVESGGLYEQYF.

This clone was recorded only once. The chain uses TRBV5-5 and TRBJ1-2; D perhaps matches TRBD1 (6 bases). The V gene lost 0 bases and the J gene lost 8 bases, with 11 bases spanning the gap. CDR1 SGHKS and CDR2 YYEKEE come from the germline V gene (reference sequence). CDR3 size: 13 residues. The CDR3 coding sequence is TGTGCCAGCAGCTTGGCCAGGGGCAGAGGCTACACCTTC. This sequence encodes CASSLARGRGYTF.

The chain recombines TRBV5-4 with TRBJ2-5; D perhaps matches TRBD1 (6 bases). V was trimmed by 0 bases and J by 8 bases, leaving 17 bases between them. Germline loops: CDR1 SGHNT, CDR2 YYREEE (reference sequence). The CDR3 spans 15 residues. The CDR3 nucleotides are TGTGCCAGCAGCTTGGCCCTAGGGGGATTTCGTACCCAGTACTTC. Amino acids: CASSLALGGFRTQYF.

The gene calls are TRBV2 and TRBJ2-3, with a weak D call TRBD1 (6 bases). The CDR3 consists of 14 residues. Germline V lookup: CDR1 SNHLY, CDR2 FYNNEI. V lost 7 bases and J lost 4, with 15 bases in between. CDR3 bases: TGTGCCAGCACCAAGGGTGGGGGCCCAGATACGCAGTATTTT. Protein: CASTKGGGPDTQYF.